A single sample gave rise to the 11 T cell receptor beta chains below, sequenced in a study of cytomegalovirus exposure and HLA in healthy donors. PCR used 60 Vbeta primers and 13 Jbeta primers. Libraries were prepared by immunoSEQ multiplex PCR; TCRdb keeps only in-frame clonotypes and omits some of them. The sample shows around 140,000 clones, 75% to 80% of them seen only once. Source material: PBMCs. The receptor source for this set is a woman aged 60 to 75 in good health and CMV-seronegative.

The V and J genes are TRBV13 and TRBJ2-7; 12 bases line up with TRBD2. Trimming at V came to 5 bases and at J to 6 bases, leaving 8 bases not matched to a gene. The CDR3 has 15 amino acids. The V gene's germline CDR1 is PRHDT and CDR2 FYEKMQ (reference sequence). The DNA for the CDR3 is TGTGCCAGCAGCGGCCCTAGCGGGGGGGCACTCGAGCAGTACTTC. Its translation: CASSGPSGGALEQYF.

V usage is TRBV10-3 and J usage is TRBJ2-7, with TRBD2 matching over 9 bases. The germline CDR1 and CDR2 sequences are ENHRY and SYGVKD. Losses at the gene ends were 4 bases for V and 3 bases for J; bases not matched to a gene: 1. The CDR3 has 13 residues. The CDR3 nucleotides read TGTGCCATCAGTGGGACTAGCGTCTACGAGCAGTACTTC. Protein: CAISGTSVYEQYF.

This sequence joins TRBV11-2 and TRBJ2-7; 9 bases line up with TRBD2. J was trimmed by 6 bases and V by 1 base; bases with no gene match: 7. The germline V gene encodes CDR1 SGHAT and CDR2 FQNNGV. The CDR3 spans 15 residues. The CDR3 sequence: CASSLGGGTSSEQYF. Written as DNA, the CDR3 is TGTGCCAGCAGCTTAGGGGGGGGGACTAGCTCCGAGCAGTACTTC.

The chain combines TRBV18 with TRBJ1-1, with 7 bases aligning to TRBD1. CDR1 is KGHSH, CDR2 LQKENI, per germline. The CDR3 totals 15 residues. The J segment lost 0 bases and the V segment lost 3 bases, leaving 4 bases of the junction unmatched. CDR3 nucleotides: TGTGCCAGCTCACCGGGACAGAATATGAACACTGAAGCTTTCTTT. Translation: CASSPGQNMNTEAFF.

This clone was seen once. The chain links TRBV18 to TRBJ1-1; D not certain. This CDR3 comprises 14 residues. The V gene lost 1 base and the J gene lost 1 base, with 7 bases spanning the gap. CDR1 is KGHSH and CDR2 is LQKENI in the germline V gene. The CDR3 protein is CASSPLRENTEAFF. The CDR3 DNA is TGTGCCAGCTCACCACTTCGGGAGAACACTGAAGCTTTCTTT.

The chain is built from TRBV6-1 and TRBJ2-5, with D perhaps TRBD1 (6 bases). With 4 bases removed from V and 5 bases from J, the gap between germline ends came to 14 bases. The CDR3 totals 14 residues. Germline V lookup: CDR1 MNHNS, CDR2 SASEGT. The CDR3 DNA sequence: TGTGCCAGCAGTGGGGCAGGGGATTGGGAGACCCAGTACTTC. This codes for CASSGAGDWETQYF.

The V gene is TRBV28, the J gene TRBJ2-1; tentatively, D is TRBD2 (5 bases). This CDR3 has 15 amino acids. V was shortened by 4 bases and J by 6 bases, with 16 bases between the two germline ends. Germline V CDR1 and CDR2: MDHEN, SYDVKM. The CDR3 nucleotides are TGTGCCAGCAGTTCCATGTGGGTTCTAGCCAATGAGCAGTTCTTC. Residues: CASSSMWVLANEQFF.

The V call is TRBV6-6, the J call TRBJ2-3; 11 bases are shared with TRBD2. Germline V gene data show CDR1 as MNHNY and CDR2 as SVGAGI (reference sequence). The CDR3 contains 13 residues. Germline trimming cut 6 bases from V and 5 bases from J; bases unmatched to any gene: 1. For the CDR3, the DNA is TGTGCCAGCAGGGGGACTAGCGGAGATACGCAGTATTTT. Amino acids: CASRGTSGDTQYF.

The chain recombines TRBV5-1 with TRBJ2-1; 15 bases are a match to TRBD2. CDR1 SGHRS and CDR2 YFSETQ come from the germline V gene. CDR3 length: 15 amino acids. V was pared by 4 bases and J by 6 bases, with 2 bases of the junction left unmatched. In nucleotides, the CDR3 is TGCGCCAGCAGCCAGGGACTAGCGGGAGGCAATGAGCAGTTCTTC. It specifies CASSQGLAGGNEQFF.

The chain is built from TRBV27 and TRBJ1-6, with D maybe TRBD1 (5 bases). From germline, CDR1 is MNHEY and CDR2 SMNVEV (reference sequence). Trimming removed 4 bases from V and 13 bases from J, with 14 bases in between. CDR3 length: 13 residues. The DNA for the CDR3 is TGTGCCAGCAGTTCATCTTACGGGGGGCCCCTCCACTTT. Translating gives CASSSSYGGPLHF.

This clone came up a few times. The gene calls are TRBV18 and TRBJ2-7; 15 bases match TRBD2. V gave up 4 bases and J gave up 6 bases; unmatched junction bases: 7. Germline V gives CDR1 KGHSH, CDR2 LQKENI. This CDR3 comprises 16 residues. The CDR3 DNA reads as TGTGCCAGCTCACTGATGGGACTAGCGGGAGGACTCGAGCAGTACTTC. Protein product: CASSLMGLAGGLEQYF.